This passage covers 9 T cell receptor beta chains from one sample sequenced in a study of blood T cell repertoires in COVID-19. The repertoire was sequenced with immunoSEQ multiplex PCR; TCRdb's copy has only in-frame clones and lacks some. The table lists around 200,000 clones, around four fifths of them singletons. The sample taken for sequencing was peripheral blood. The receptor source for this set is a woman aged 40 to 55 with active or convalescent COVID-19.

This chain joins TRBV27 and TRBJ2-3, with 7 nucleotides matching TRBD1. The CDR3 spans 14 residues. The V segment lost 6 bases and the J segment 3 bases; nucleotides outside the gene matches: 6. Germline loops: CDR1 MNHEY, CDR2 SMNVEV (reference sequence). CDR3 sequence: CASRQDRVTDTQYF. DNA of the CDR3: TGTGCCAGCAGGCAAGACAGGGTTACAGATACGCAGTATTTT.

The chain carries TRBV5-1 and TRBJ2-5; D possibly corresponds to TRBD1 (6 bases). CDR1 and CDR2 from the germline V gene are SGHRS and YFSETQ. Trimming took 0 bases from V and 3 from J, leaving 9 bases between them. CDR3 length equals 14 residues. CDR3 nucleotides: TGCGCCAGCAGCTTGGTTCCAGGGGAAGAGACCCAGTACTTC. This translates into CASSLVPGEETQYF.

The chain uses TRBV11-2 and TRBJ2-7; possible D gene TRBD2, 6 bases. The ends were cut back, 4 bases at V and 4 bases at J, with 17 bases in the middle. The CDR3 runs 15 residues. Germline CDR1 reads SGHAT; CDR2 reads FQNNGV. Here the CDR3 reads CASSSHGGEAYEQYF. In DNA form, the CDR3 reads TGTGCCAGCAGCTCCCACGGCGGGGAGGCTTACGAGCAGTACTTC. The whole variable domain, filled in from reference TRBV11-2 and TRBJ2-7, reads EAGVAQSPRYKIIEKRQSVAFWCNPISGHATLYWYQQILGQGPKLLIQFQNNGVVDDSQLPKDRFSAERLKGVDSTLKIQPAKLEDSAVYLCASSSHGGEAYEQYFGPGTRLTVT.

This clone was observed a single time. The genes are TRBV19 and TRBJ1-2, with 9 bases that match TRBD1. The junction had 5 bases not matched to a gene; V was cut back by 1 base and J by 8 bases. The V gene's germline CDR1 is LNHDA and CDR2 SQIVND (reference sequence). CDR3 length: 14 amino acids. CDR3 in amino acids: CASSIVGQGSGYTF. CDR3 DNA: TGTGCCAGTAGTATAGTCGGACAGGGGTCGGGCTACACCTTC. The entire variable domain, with the rest obtained from reference TRBV19 and TRBJ1-2, is as follows: DGGITQSPKYLFRKEGQNVTLSCEQNLNHDAMYWYRQDPGQGLRLIYYSQIVNDFQKGDIAEGYSVSREKKESFPLTVTSAQKNPTAFYLCASSIVGQGSGYTFGSGTRLTVV.

This rearrangement joins TRBV7-9 to TRBJ2-7; D is perhaps TRBD2 (7 bases). This CDR3 comprises 16 residues. Germline V gives CDR1 SEHNR, CDR2 FQNEAQ (reference sequence). The V end was cut by 3 bases, the J end by 2 bases, with 17 bases between. CDR3 coding DNA: TGTGCCAGCAGCTTGGGGAGGGGACAACCCCCCTACGAGCAGTACTTC. Translating it yields CASSLGRGQPPYEQYF. Using reference TRBV7-9 and TRBJ2-7 for the parts outside the CDR3, the full variable domain is DTGVSQNPRHKITKRGQNVTFRCDPISEHNRLYWYRQTLGQGPEFLTYFQNEAQLEKSRLLSDRFSAERPKGSFSTLEIQRTEQGDSAMYLCASSLGRGQPPYEQYFGPGTRLTVT.

V is TRBV9 and J is TRBJ2-5; maybe TRBD2 (6 bases). The CDR3 has 13 amino acids. Germline lookup yields CDR1 SGDLS and CDR2 YYNGEE. V gave up 7 bases and J gave up 7 bases, with 17 bases separating them. The CDR3 coding sequence is TGTGCCAGCGGCGAGGAGGGCTCGGGGACCCAGTACTTC. It codes for CASGEEGSGTQYF.

The genes are TRBV30 and TRBJ1-3, with D unresolved. CDR1 GTSNPN and CDR2 SVGIG come from the germline V gene (reference sequence). V gave up 2 bases and J gave up 8 bases, with 13 bases separating them. This CDR3 region has 13 residues. Written as DNA, the CDR3 is TGTGCCTGGAGTATGCGGGTAGGATACACCATATATTTT. As protein: CAWSMRVGYTIYF.

The chain uses TRBV27 and TRBJ2-5, with TRBD2 matching over 8 bases. This CDR3 has 14 amino acids. CDR1 is MNHEY, CDR2 SMNVEV, per germline (reference sequence). V lost 4 bases and J lost 3; bases outside the gene matches: 4. This chain's CDR3 is CASSSGGTKETQYF. CDR3 nucleotides: TGTGCCAGCAGTTCGGGAGGGACTAAAGAGACCCAGTACTTC.

The chain carries TRBV12-3 or TRBV12-4 and TRBJ2-5; D may be TRBD2 (7 bases). This CDR3 has 13 residues. Trimming left V 6 bases short and J 9 bases short, with 17 bases between. This CDR3 is CASRKPGGPSQYF. The CDR3 DNA reads as TGTGCCAGCAGAAAACCCGGGGGGCCGTCCCAGTACTTC.